This T cell receptor (beta chain) was captured in a study of patients and donors after allogeneic stem cell transplantation. The CDR3 extends over 15 amino acids. V was cut by 7 bases and J by 2 bases, with 14 bases left in between. The germline V gene encodes CDR1 MNHNS and CDR2 SASEGT. A single record per CDR3 protein comes from TCRdb applying MiXCR to the RT-PCR reads. The sample lists 390,000 or so distinct CDR3 sequences, roughly 17% occurring once. The receptor was derived from a human donor who was either an allogeneic HSCT recipient or a stem cell or donor lymphocyte infusion donor (not recorded which). It is not recorded whose cells these are; they may come from a transplant donor. The genes are TRBV6-1 and TRBJ2-2, with TRBD1 as a possible D gene (6 bases). Source material: blood, either unsorted or a sorted T cell fraction (not recorded which). The CDR3 DNA sequence: TGTGCCAGCACCCACCGGACAGCAAACACCGGGGAGCTGTTTTTT. The encoded protein is CASTHRTANTGELFF.